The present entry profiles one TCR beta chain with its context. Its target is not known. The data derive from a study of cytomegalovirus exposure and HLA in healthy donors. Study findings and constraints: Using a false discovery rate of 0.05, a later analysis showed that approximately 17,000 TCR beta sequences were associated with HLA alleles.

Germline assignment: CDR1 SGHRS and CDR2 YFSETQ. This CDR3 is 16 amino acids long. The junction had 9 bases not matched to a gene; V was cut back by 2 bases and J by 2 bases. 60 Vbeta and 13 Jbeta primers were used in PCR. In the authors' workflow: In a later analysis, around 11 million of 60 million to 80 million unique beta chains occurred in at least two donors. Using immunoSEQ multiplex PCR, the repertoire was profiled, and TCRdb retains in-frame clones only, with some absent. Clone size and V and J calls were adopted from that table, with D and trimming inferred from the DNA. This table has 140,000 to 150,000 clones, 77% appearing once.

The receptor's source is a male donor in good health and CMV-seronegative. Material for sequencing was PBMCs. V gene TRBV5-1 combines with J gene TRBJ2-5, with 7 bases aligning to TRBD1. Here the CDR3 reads CASSFSGTATQETQYF. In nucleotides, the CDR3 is TGCGCCAGCAGCTTTTCCGGGACAGCTACTCAAGAGACCCAGTACTTC.